These T cell receptor beta chains were read from a single sample in a study of blood T cell repertoires in COVID-19. Assay: immunoSEQ multiplex PCR; the TCRdb copy retains only in-frame clones and omits some. Of approximately 54,000 clones listed, around 83% are singletons. Sample: peripheral blood. The receptors come from a human donor in a cohort sampled during active COVID-19. Both conserved end residues are part of each CDR3. Fields, in order: J gene, clone size, D gene, V gene, CDR3 DNA, CDR3 protein. A D gene is named only where the DNA matches it firmly. For some rows the clone size is stated as once, few or many, or as a class when expanded; others skip it.

j_call: TRBJ2-3; clone_size: -; d_call: TRBD2; v_call: TRBV10-3; cdr3_nt: TGTGCCCCCAGTGGGACTAGCGGGAGCACAGATACGCAGTATTTT; cdr3_aa: CAPSGTSGSTDTQYF
j_call: TRBJ1-2; clone_size: once; d_call: TRBD1; v_call: TRBV27; cdr3_nt: TGTGCCAGCAGTCGGGGACAGCAAAGAAACTATGGCTACACCTTC; cdr3_aa: CASSRGQQRNYGYTF
j_call: TRBJ1-1; clone_size: few; d_call: TRBD1; v_call: TRBV19; cdr3_nt: TGTGCCAGTAGCCCCACAGGGGGCAAAACTGAAGCTTTCTTT; cdr3_aa: CASSPTGGKTEAFF
j_call: TRBJ2-7; clone_size: -; d_call: -; v_call: TRBV5-1; cdr3_nt: TGCGCCAGCAGCTTTGACAGGACCTACGAGCAGTACTTC; cdr3_aa: CASSFDRTYEQYF
j_call: TRBJ2-7; clone_size: -; d_call: -; v_call: TRBV7-8; cdr3_nt: TGTGCCAGCAGCGAGCTCTCGAGCTACGAGCAGTACTTC; cdr3_aa: CASSELSSYEQYF
j_call: TRBJ2-7; clone_size: -; d_call: -; v_call: TRBV28; cdr3_nt: TGTGCCAGCAGCTACAGGGTGGGCTACGAGCAGTACTTC; cdr3_aa: CASSYRVGYEQYF
j_call: TRBJ2-1; clone_size: -; d_call: TRBD1; v_call: TRBV7-9; cdr3_nt: TGTGCCAGCAGCCAGGGACAGGGGGGGTACAATGAGCAGTTCTTC; cdr3_aa: CASSQGQGGYNEQFF
j_call: TRBJ1-2; clone_size: -; d_call: TRBD1; v_call: TRBV6-2/TRBV6-3; cdr3_nt: TGTGCCAGCAGTTCCCAGTGGACAGGGATCGATGGCTACACCTTC; cdr3_aa: CASSSQWTGIDGYTF
j_call: TRBJ2-1; clone_size: few; d_call: TRBD1; v_call: TRBV10-3; cdr3_nt: TGTGCCATCAGGGGACAGAGCTCCTACAATGAGCAGTTCTTC; cdr3_aa: CAIRGQSSYNEQFF
j_call: TRBJ2-7; clone_size: -; d_call: TRBD2; v_call: TRBV7-6; cdr3_nt: TGTGCCAGCAGCTTAGAAAGCGGGAGAGTCTACGAGCAGTACTTC; cdr3_aa: CASSLESGRVYEQYF
j_call: TRBJ2-2; clone_size: -; d_call: TRBD2; v_call: TRBV19; cdr3_nt: TGTGCCAGTATGCCTACTAGCGGGGGACCCACCGGGGAGCTGTTTTTT; cdr3_aa: CASMPTSGGPTGELFF
j_call: TRBJ2-2; clone_size: once; d_call: TRBD2; v_call: TRBV19; cdr3_nt: TGTGCCAGTAGCGGTCGGCTCGGGAGGGCCACCGGGGAGCTGTTTTTT; cdr3_aa: CASSGRLGRATGELFF
j_call: TRBJ1-6; clone_size: -; d_call: -; v_call: TRBV5-4; cdr3_nt: TGTGCCAGCAGCTTGGGAGGCCAGGGTATCTCACCCCTCCACTTT; cdr3_aa: CASSLGGQGISPLHF
j_call: TRBJ2-7; clone_size: -; d_call: TRBD1; v_call: TRBV9; cdr3_nt: TGTGCCAGCAGCCCCTCGGACAGGGCCTACGAGCAGTACTTC; cdr3_aa: CASSPSDRAYEQYF
j_call: TRBJ1-6; clone_size: -; d_call: -; v_call: TRBV7-2; cdr3_nt: TGTGCCAGCAGCCTGCGGGACCTCAGAGGATCACCCCTCCACTTT; cdr3_aa: CASSLRDLRGSPLHF
j_call: TRBJ2-1; clone_size: -; d_call: TRBD2; v_call: TRBV3-1/TRBV3-2; cdr3_nt: TGTGCCAGCAGCCGCCAGACTAGCGGGAGAGGTTTGGCGCAGTTCTTC; cdr3_aa: CASSRQTSGRGLAQFF
j_call: TRBJ1-1; clone_size: -; d_call: TRBD1; v_call: TRBV11-3; cdr3_nt: TGTGCCAGCAGCGGACATAGGGACAGAAAAAAAGCTTTCTTT; cdr3_aa: CASSGHRDRKKAFF
j_call: TRBJ2-1; clone_size: few; d_call: TRBD1; v_call: TRBV5-1; cdr3_nt: TGCGCCAGCAGCTTGACCGGACAGGGGTTAAATGAGCAGTTCTTC; cdr3_aa: CASSLTGQGLNEQFF
j_call: TRBJ2-1; clone_size: -; d_call: TRBD1; v_call: TRBV24-1; cdr3_nt: TGTGCCACCAGTGACCCCCGACAGGGGGCCTATGAGCAGTTCTTC; cdr3_aa: CATSDPRQGAYEQFF
j_call: TRBJ1-1; clone_size: -; d_call: -; v_call: TRBV5-1; cdr3_nt: TGCGCCAGCAGCCAGACCGTCGGGGGCGGGGGCACTGAAGCTTTCTTT; cdr3_aa: CASSQTVGGGGTEAFF
j_call: TRBJ1-6; clone_size: -; d_call: -; v_call: TRBV27; cdr3_nt: TGTGCCAGCGCGCTACGGGGGGATGGGATTTCACCCCTCCACTTT; cdr3_aa: CASALRGDGISPLHF
j_call: TRBJ2-1; clone_size: -; d_call: -; v_call: TRBV2; cdr3_nt: TGTGCCAGCAATACGGGCAGGGTTAATTACAATGAGCAGTTCTTC; cdr3_aa: CASNTGRVNYNEQFF
j_call: TRBJ1-1; clone_size: few; d_call: -; v_call: TRBV3-1/TRBV3-2; cdr3_nt: TGTGCCAGCAGCCAAGATCGGGGAGAGGGCACTGAAGCTTTCTTT; cdr3_aa: CASSQDRGEGTEAFF
j_call: TRBJ2-3; clone_size: -; d_call: TRBD1; v_call: TRBV10-3; cdr3_nt: TGTGCCATCAGTGGCGGACAGGGGACGCAGTATTTT; cdr3_aa: CAISGGQGTQYF
j_call: TRBJ2-7; clone_size: -; d_call: TRBD2; v_call: TRBV6-2/TRBV6-3; cdr3_nt: TGTGCCAGCAGTTGGGGACTAGCGGGTGAAGGCTACGAGCAGTACTTC; cdr3_aa: CASSWGLAGEGYEQYF
j_call: TRBJ2-4; clone_size: -; d_call: TRBD2; v_call: TRBV29-1; cdr3_nt: TGCAGCGGCCTTAGCGGGAGAGAGTCCAAAAACATTCAGTACTTC; cdr3_aa: CSGLSGRESKNIQYF
j_call: TRBJ2-7; clone_size: -; d_call: -; v_call: TRBV5-4; cdr3_nt: TGTGCCAGCAGCTTGGGAGAACGAAGCTCCTACGAGCAGTACTTC; cdr3_aa: CASSLGERSSYEQYF
j_call: TRBJ2-1; clone_size: -; d_call: -; v_call: TRBV18; cdr3_nt: TGTGCCAGCTCACCCCCATCAAGGCTAGCGTACAATGAGCAGTTCTTC; cdr3_aa: CASSPPSRLAYNEQFF
j_call: TRBJ1-1; clone_size: -; d_call: TRBD1; v_call: TRBV19; cdr3_nt: TGTGCCAGTAGTATAGGGAGACAGGGGGCGCGAGTCGTGAACACTGAAGCTTTCTTT; cdr3_aa: CASSIGRQGARVVNTEAFF
j_call: TRBJ2-7; clone_size: -; d_call: TRBD2; v_call: TRBV19; cdr3_nt: TGTGCCAGTAGTACCCAGTGGGCGGGAGGTTCCTACGAGCAGTACTTC; cdr3_aa: CASSTQWAGGSYEQYF
j_call: TRBJ1-1; clone_size: -; d_call: TRBD1; v_call: TRBV12-3/TRBV12-4; cdr3_nt: TGTGCCAGCAGGGACAGGGCAGCTGAAGCTTTCTTT; cdr3_aa: CASRDRAAEAFF
j_call: TRBJ1-2; clone_size: -; d_call: TRBD1; v_call: TRBV5-6; cdr3_nt: TGTGCCAGCAGCTATTATTCCGGGACAGGGAATGAGTTCTACACCTTC; cdr3_aa: CASSYYSGTGNEFYTF
j_call: TRBJ2-1; clone_size: -; d_call: -; v_call: TRBV5-4; cdr3_nt: TGTGCCAGCAGCTTGGGACAGAACTCCTACAATGAGCAGTTCTTC; cdr3_aa: CASSLGQNSYNEQFF
j_call: TRBJ1-5; clone_size: -; d_call: -; v_call: TRBV24-1; cdr3_nt: TGTGCCACCAGTGATTCAGGGATTCCAAATCAGCCCCAGCATTTT; cdr3_aa: CATSDSGIPNQPQHF
j_call: TRBJ2-7; clone_size: -; d_call: -; v_call: TRBV28; cdr3_nt: TGTGCCAGCAGTTCAGGTGGCCCCTACGAGCAGTACTTC; cdr3_aa: CASSSGGPYEQYF
j_call: TRBJ2-1; clone_size: -; d_call: -; v_call: TRBV11-3; cdr3_nt: TGTGCCAGCAGCTTCAGCGGACCTTCCTACAATGAGCAGTTCTTC; cdr3_aa: CASSFSGPSYNEQFF
j_call: TRBJ1-6; clone_size: -; d_call: TRBD1; v_call: TRBV18; cdr3_nt: TGTGCCAGCTCTTCCGGGACAGCCTATAATTCACCCCTCCACTTT; cdr3_aa: CASSSGTAYNSPLHF
j_call: TRBJ2-7; clone_size: -; d_call: TRBD1; v_call: TRBV7-8; cdr3_nt: TGTGCCAGCGTCGACAGGGGGTCCGAGCAGTACTTC; cdr3_aa: CASVDRGSEQYF
j_call: TRBJ1-1; clone_size: -; d_call: -; v_call: TRBV5-1; cdr3_nt: TGCGCCAGCAGCTTGGCAGGACAGAACACTGAAGCTTTCTTT; cdr3_aa: CASSLAGQNTEAFF
j_call: TRBJ2-3; clone_size: -; d_call: -; v_call: TRBV9; cdr3_nt: TGTGCCAACAGCGTAGAGAGTCGAGCAGATACGCAGTATTTT; cdr3_aa: CANSVESRADTQYF
j_call: TRBJ2-1; clone_size: -; d_call: TRBD2; v_call: TRBV7-6; cdr3_nt: TGTGCCAGCAGTCTTATGACTAGCGGGGAGTACAATGAGCAGTTCTTC; cdr3_aa: CASSLMTSGEYNEQFF
j_call: TRBJ2-7; clone_size: -; d_call: TRBD1; v_call: TRBV5-6; cdr3_nt: TGTGCCAGCAGCTTCGGACAGGGAAACGAGCAGTACTTC; cdr3_aa: CASSFGQGNEQYF
j_call: TRBJ2-1; clone_size: once; d_call: TRBD2; v_call: TRBV5-8; cdr3_nt: TGTGCCAGCTCCTGGGGGGGAGCATCGGGTGAGCAGTTCTTC; cdr3_aa: CASSWGGASGEQFF
j_call: TRBJ2-5; clone_size: -; d_call: -; v_call: TRBV7-9; cdr3_nt: TGTGCCAGCAGCTTTGCCCCGCGGGCGGAGACCCAGTACTTC; cdr3_aa: CASSFAPRAETQYF
j_call: TRBJ1-5; clone_size: -; d_call: -; v_call: TRBV20-1; cdr3_nt: TGCAGTGCTAGTATACCGCAGGGCCGATATAGCAATCAGCCCCAGCATTTT; cdr3_aa: CSASIPQGRYSNQPQHF
j_call: TRBJ2-5; clone_size: -; d_call: -; v_call: TRBV6-6; cdr3_nt: TGTGCCAGCAGTTACTCCGGCAGGGAAGAGACCCAGTACTTC; cdr3_aa: CASSYSGREETQYF
j_call: TRBJ2-3; clone_size: -; d_call: TRBD1; v_call: TRBV14; cdr3_nt: TGTGCCAGCAGCCGGGTCGGGACAGGGGGACGCACAGATACGCAGTATTTT; cdr3_aa: CASSRVGTGGRTDTQYF
j_call: TRBJ2-3; clone_size: -; d_call: -; v_call: TRBV5-1; cdr3_nt: TGCGCCAGCAGCTCGACAGGCCTTAGCACAGATACGCAGTATTTT; cdr3_aa: CASSSTGLSTDTQYF
j_call: TRBJ2-1; clone_size: -; d_call: -; v_call: TRBV15; cdr3_nt: TGTGCCACCAGCAGTAGCGGATTCGCCTTGGGGAATGAGCAGTTCTTC; cdr3_aa: CATSSSGFALGNEQFF
j_call: TRBJ2-1; clone_size: -; d_call: TRBD2; v_call: TRBV28; cdr3_nt: TGTGCCAGCAGTTCCTCTAGCGGGAGATCCTACAATGAGCAGTTCTTC; cdr3_aa: CASSSSSGRSYNEQFF
j_call: TRBJ2-6; clone_size: -; d_call: -; v_call: TRBV7-9; cdr3_nt: TGTGCCAGCAGCCAAACCAGGGGATCTGGGGCCAACGTCCTGACTTTC; cdr3_aa: CASSQTRGSGANVLTF
j_call: TRBJ1-1; clone_size: -; d_call: -; v_call: TRBV7-9; cdr3_nt: TGTGCCAGCAGCTTAATGGAGTTGGCTTTCTTT; cdr3_aa: CASSLMELAFF
j_call: TRBJ2-7; clone_size: -; d_call: TRBD2; v_call: TRBV7-8; cdr3_nt: TGTGCCAGCAGCAGCTCCGGGACTAGGGGGGAGCAGTACTTC; cdr3_aa: CASSSSGTRGEQYF